This is a list of T cell receptor beta chains from one sample in a study of blood T cell repertoires in COVID-19. Measured with immunoSEQ multiplex PCR; TCRdb has only the in-frame clones, and not every one. The table lists under 300,000 clones, approximately 80% of them singletons. The sample consisted of peripheral blood. The receptors here all came from a woman older than 75 with active or convalescent COVID-19. The CDR3 runs from the conserved cysteine through the conserved F or W. Each record gives: V gene, clone size, D gene, J gene, CDR3 DNA, CDR3 protein. The D gene is left open where the match is weak. Size tells how often a clone was seen (once, few, many) or the class of an expanded clone, and some rows leave it out.

>TRBV2|.|TRBD2|TRBJ2-7
TGTGCCAGCAACAAGCGGGGGTTATACGAGCAGTACTTC
CASNKRGLYEQYF
>TRBV18|.|.|TRBJ1-5
TGTGCCAGCTCACTACGACAGGTGGATCAGCCCCAGCATTTT
CASSLRQVDQPQHF
>TRBV12-3/TRBV12-4|.|TRBD1|TRBJ2-7
TGTGCCAGCAGAACAGGGGGCGGGGTACGGCAGTACTTC
CASRTGGGVRQYF
>TRBV3-1/TRBV3-2|.|.|TRBJ1-3
TGTGCCAGCAGCCAAGGACAGGCCTCCTCTGGAAACACCATATATTTT
CASSQGQASSGNTIYF
>TRBV5-4|.|TRBD1|TRBJ1-6
TGTGCCAGCAGCTTGGGGCAGGGGGGAGATTCACCCCTCCACTTT
CASSLGQGGDSPLHF
>TRBV6-6|.|.|TRBJ2-5
TGTGCCAGCGGGGGGACAGCCCAAGAGACCCAGTACTTC
CASGGTAQETQYF
>TRBV5-1|.|.|TRBJ2-4
TGCGCCAGCAGCCCCGGGTTGTCGCGGATAGCCAAAAACATTCAGTACTTC
CASSPGLSRIAKNIQYF
>TRBV24-1|.|TRBD1|TRBJ1-1
TGTGCCACCAGTGATCCCCGACAGGGGGACACTGAAGCTTTCTTT
CATSDPRQGDTEAFF
>TRBV30|.|TRBD1|TRBJ1-6
TGTGCCTGGAGCGGACAGGGCGGGAATTCACCCCTCCACTTT
CAWSGQGGNSPLHF
>TRBV30|.|TRBD1|TRBJ2-2
TGTGCCTGGAGTGTGAGGGGGCCCACCGGGGAGCTGTTTTTT
CAWSVRGPTGELFF
>TRBV3-1/TRBV3-2|.|.|TRBJ1-6
TGTGCCAGCAGCCAGCCCGGGTATAATTCACCCCTCCACTTT
CASSQPGYNSPLHF
>TRBV4-1|.|TRBD2|TRBJ2-3
TGCGCCAGCAGCCAAGAGGGACTAGCGGGGCGAACAGATACGCAGTATTTT
CASSQEGLAGRTDTQYF
>TRBV10-3|.|TRBD2|TRBJ2-3
TGTGCCATCAGTGAACGGGGGGGTATTGCAGATACGCAGTATTTT
CAISERGGIADTQYF
>TRBV5-1|.|.|TRBJ2-5
TGCGCCAGCAGCTTTGGGGGGGCCGTAGGGGAAGAGACCCAGTACTTC
CASSFGGAVGEETQYF
>TRBV15|.|.|TRBJ2-5
TGTGCCACCAGCAGAGGGCAGGGTCAAGAGACCCAGTACTTC
CATSRGQGQETQYF
>TRBV7-7|.|TRBD2|TRBJ2-5
TGTGCTAGCAGCTTAGGACTAGCGGTTGCAGAGACCCAGTACTTC
CASSLGLAVAETQYF
>TRBV10-3|.|TRBD1|TRBJ1-2
TGTGCCATCAGTGCAGGACAGGGGTATGGCTACACCTTC
CAISAGQGYGYTF
>TRBV10-1|.|.|TRBJ1-5
TGCGCCAGCAGTACCGTAGGCAATCAGCCCCAGCATTTT
CASSTVGNQPQHF
>TRBV2|few|TRBD1|TRBJ1-1
TGTGCCAGCAGAACCGGGACAGGGGTTGGTGAAGCTTTCTTT
CASRTGTGVGEAFF
>TRBV30|.|TRBD1|TRBJ1-2
TGTGCCTGGAGACTCCCGGACAGGGTAGGGTATGGCTACACCTTC
CAWRLPDRVGYGYTF
>TRBV5-1|.|.|TRBJ1-4
TGCGCCAGCAGCTCCGTCGGTGCAACTAATGAAAAACTGTTTTTT
CASSSVGATNEKLFF
>TRBV5-1|.|.|TRBJ2-7
TGCGCCAGCAGCTTGGACAGGGCCTACGAGCAGTACTTC
CASSLDRAYEQYF
>TRBV5-1|.|.|TRBJ2-5
TGCGCCAGCAGCTTTTATGGAGGTGTACAAGAGACCCAGTACTTC
CASSFYGGVQETQYF
>TRBV5-1|.|.|TRBJ1-4
TGCGCCAGCAGTCCGAACCCTCAACAGGGATCTAATGAAAAACTGTTTTTT
CASSPNPQQGSNEKLFF
>TRBV20-1|.|TRBD1|TRBJ1-2
TGCAGTGCTAGTGGGACAGACTTTAACTATGGCTACACCTTC
CSASGTDFNYGYTF
>TRBV7-9|.|TRBD2|TRBJ2-3
TGTGCCAGCAGCCCCGGGACTAGCGGGTCCACGCAGTATTTT
CASSPGTSGSTQYF
>TRBV21-1|.|.|TRBJ2-2
TGTGCCAGCAGCGTTCCCGGGACAGGGTCGGCCCGGGAGCTGTTTTTT
CASSVPGTGSARELFF
>TRBV5-1|.|.|TRBJ1-1
TGCGCCAGCAGTTCTAGCGGGGCGCTGAACACTGAAGCTTTCTTT
CASSSSGALNTEAFF
>TRBV29-1|.|.|TRBJ2-5
TGCAGCGGAGGGGGCAGGCGGCGGGATTCCCAAGAGACCCAGTACTTC
CSGGGRRRDSQETQYF
>TRBV28|.|TRBD1|TRBJ2-1
TGTGCCAGCAGCTCAGGGGGCGCGAAAAATGAGCAGTTCTTC
CASSSGGAKNEQFF
>TRBV6-2/TRBV6-3|.|.|TRBJ1-5
TGTGCCAGCAGTTTGTACGGGGGATTCAATCAGCCCCAGCATTTT
CASSLYGGFNQPQHF
>TRBV7-2|few|.|TRBJ1-2
TGTGCCAGCAGCTTAGGCCCCAGGGGAACGAGCCATGGCTACACCTTC
CASSLGPRGTSHGYTF
>TRBV19|.|TRBD2|TRBJ2-5
TGTGCCAGTAGTAGCGGGGGGGCGTATGTGGAGACCCAGTACTTC
CASSSGGAYVETQYF
>TRBV10-3|.|.|TRBJ1-2
TGTGCCATCAGTGAGTCCCAGGGTAGTGGCTACACCTTC
CAISESQGSGYTF
>TRBV27|few|.|TRBJ1-6
TGTGCCAGCAGTTTATTTGCAGGTTCACCCCTCCACTTT
CASSLFAGSPLHF